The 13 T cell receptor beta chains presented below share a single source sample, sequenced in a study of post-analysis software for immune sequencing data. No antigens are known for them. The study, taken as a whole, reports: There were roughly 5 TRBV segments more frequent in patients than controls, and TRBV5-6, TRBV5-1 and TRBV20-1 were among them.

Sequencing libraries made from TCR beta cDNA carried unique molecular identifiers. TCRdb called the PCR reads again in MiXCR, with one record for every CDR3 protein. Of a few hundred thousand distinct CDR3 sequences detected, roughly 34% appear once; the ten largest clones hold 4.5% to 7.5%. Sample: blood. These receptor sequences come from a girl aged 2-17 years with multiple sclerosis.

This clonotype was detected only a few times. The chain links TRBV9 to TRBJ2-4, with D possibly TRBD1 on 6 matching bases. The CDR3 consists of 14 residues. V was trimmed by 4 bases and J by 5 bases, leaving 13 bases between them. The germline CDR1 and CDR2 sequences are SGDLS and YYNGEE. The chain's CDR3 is CASSSRQDENIQYF. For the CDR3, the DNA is TGTGCCAGCAGCTCCAGACAGGACGAAAACATTCAGTACTTC.

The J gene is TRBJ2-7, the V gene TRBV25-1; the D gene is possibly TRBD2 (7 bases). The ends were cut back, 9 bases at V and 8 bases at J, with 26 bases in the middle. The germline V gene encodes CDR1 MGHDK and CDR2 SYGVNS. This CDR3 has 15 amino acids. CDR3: CARARGGQPKLKQYF. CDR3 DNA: TGTGCCAGGGCAAGGGGGGGACAACCAAAACTGAAGCAGTACTTC.

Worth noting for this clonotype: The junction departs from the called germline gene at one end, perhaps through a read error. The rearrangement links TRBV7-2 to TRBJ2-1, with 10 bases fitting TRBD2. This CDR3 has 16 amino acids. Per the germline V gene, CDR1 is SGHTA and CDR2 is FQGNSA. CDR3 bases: TGTGTCAGCAGCCGGGAGCGGGGGGGCTTTAACAATGAGCAGTTCTTC. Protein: CVSSRERGGFNNEQFF.

The CDR3 region is CASSDRQRNYEQYF. CDR3 bases: TGTGCCAGCAGTGACCGACAGAGAAACTACGAGCAGTACTTC. The V and J genes are TRBV6-1 and TRBJ2-7; D perhaps matches TRBD1 (5 bases). Trimming left V 3 bases short and J 3 bases short, with 12 bases between. The CDR3 runs to 14 residues. Germline V gene data show CDR1 as MNHNS and CDR2 as SASEGT.

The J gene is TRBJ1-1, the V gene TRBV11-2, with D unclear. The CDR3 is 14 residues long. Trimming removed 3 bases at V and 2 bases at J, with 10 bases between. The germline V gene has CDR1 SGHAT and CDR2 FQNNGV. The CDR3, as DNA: TGTGCCAGCAGCTTCGGACGGAGCAACACTGAAGCTTTCTTT. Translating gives CASSFGRSNTEAFF.

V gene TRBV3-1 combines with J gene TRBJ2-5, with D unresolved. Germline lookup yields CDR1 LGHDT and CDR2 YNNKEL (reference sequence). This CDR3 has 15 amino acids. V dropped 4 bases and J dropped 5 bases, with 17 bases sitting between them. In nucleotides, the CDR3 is TGTGCCAGCAGCCCAAACAGCCAACATCGGGAGACCCAGTACTTC. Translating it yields CASSPNSQHRETQYF.

The CDR3 DNA follows: TGTGCCAGCAGCCGGGGACAGTTCTACTCCTACGAGCAGTACTTC. It is translated as CASSRGQFYSYEQYF. The chain joins TRBV6-5 to TRBJ2-7; 7 bases fit TRBD1. The V and J ends lost 6 bases and 0 bases, in that order; junction bases with no gene match: 8. The CDR3 length is 15 residues. Germline V CDR1 and CDR2: MNHEY, SVGAGI.

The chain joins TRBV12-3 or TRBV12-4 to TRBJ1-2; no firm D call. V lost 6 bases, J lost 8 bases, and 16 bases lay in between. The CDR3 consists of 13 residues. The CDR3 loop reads CASRPSDSHGYTF. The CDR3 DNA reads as TGTGCCAGCAGACCTTCAGATTCCCACGGCTACACCTTC.

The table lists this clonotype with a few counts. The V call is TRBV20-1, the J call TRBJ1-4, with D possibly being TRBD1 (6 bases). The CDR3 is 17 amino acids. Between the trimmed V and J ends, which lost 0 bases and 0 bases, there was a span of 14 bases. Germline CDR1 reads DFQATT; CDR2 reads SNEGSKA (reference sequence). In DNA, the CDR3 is TGCAGTGCTAGAGATTTAACAGGGCCTTCAACTAATGAAAAACTGTTTTTT. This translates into CSARDLTGPSTNEKLFF.

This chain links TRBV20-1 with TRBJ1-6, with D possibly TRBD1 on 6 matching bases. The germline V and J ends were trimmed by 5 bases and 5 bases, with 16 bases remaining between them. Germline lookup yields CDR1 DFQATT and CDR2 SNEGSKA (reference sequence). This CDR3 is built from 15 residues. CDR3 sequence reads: CSAPRPGADNSPLHF. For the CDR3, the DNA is TGCAGTGCTCCGCGGCCGGGGGCGGATAATTCACCCCTCCACTTT.

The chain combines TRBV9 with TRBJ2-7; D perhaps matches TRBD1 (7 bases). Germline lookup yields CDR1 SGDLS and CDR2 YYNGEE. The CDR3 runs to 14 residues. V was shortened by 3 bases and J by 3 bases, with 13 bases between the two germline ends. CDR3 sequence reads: CASSAGGGLYEQYF. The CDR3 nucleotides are TGTGCCAGCAGCGCTGGAGGGGGCCTCTACGAGCAGTACTTC.

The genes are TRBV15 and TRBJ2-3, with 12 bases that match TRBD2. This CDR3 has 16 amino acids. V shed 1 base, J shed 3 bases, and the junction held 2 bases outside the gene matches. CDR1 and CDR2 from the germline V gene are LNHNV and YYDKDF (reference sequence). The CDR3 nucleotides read TGTGCCACCAGCAGAGTTCTAGCGGGAGGGACAGATACGCAGTATTTT. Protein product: CATSRVLAGGTDTQYF.

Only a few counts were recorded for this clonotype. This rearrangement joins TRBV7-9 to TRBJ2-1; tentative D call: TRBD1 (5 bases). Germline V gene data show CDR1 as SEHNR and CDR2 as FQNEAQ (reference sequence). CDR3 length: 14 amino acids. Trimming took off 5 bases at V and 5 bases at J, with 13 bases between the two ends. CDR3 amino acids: CASSHGQTNNEQFF. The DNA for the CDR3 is TGTGCCAGCAGCCACGGACAAACTAACAATGAGCAGTTCTTC.